Listed below are T cell receptor beta chains from one sample, sequenced in a study of technical replicates of blood from a handful of donors. Libraries were prepared by immunoSEQ multiplex PCR; TCRdb keeps only in-frame clonotypes and omits some of them. The sample records about 62,000 clones, approximately 87% being singletons. The sample comprised PBMCs. The receptors stem from a human donor in good health. Some clones in this sample may be carry-over from other donors' samples. CDR3s leave out the opening cysteine and the closing phenylalanine or tryptophan. The order of the fields is clone size, V gene, CDR3 protein. Clone size is given for some rows only: seen once, a few or many times, or a class if the clone is expanded.

>NA|TRBV7-9
ASSLGRTGVTDTQY
>once|TRBV7-3
ASSLTGTATGELF
>NA|TRBV5-1
ASSSGGPNEKLF
>NA|TRBV5-6
ASNLFRGQTFYNEQF
>NA|TRBV7-2
ASSLVLYRSGYT
>NA|TRBV5-4
ASSYLGQGANGYT
>NA|TRBV2
ASSGTGGTPGELF
>NA|TRBV27
ASSPWTADPNSPLH
>NA|TRBV11-1
ASSSGGGKETQY
>NA|TRBV4-1
ASSQIAGEVGETQY
>NA|TRBV4-2
ASSQGKASGGVDTQY
>NA|TRBV2
ASSQGRGITEAF
>few|TRBV7-2
ASSLQGITEAF
>NA|TRBV7-2
ASSFLREGSNEQF
>NA|TRBV4-3
ASSQDYSGHGNEKLF
>NA|TRBV2
ASSLRSTYNEQF